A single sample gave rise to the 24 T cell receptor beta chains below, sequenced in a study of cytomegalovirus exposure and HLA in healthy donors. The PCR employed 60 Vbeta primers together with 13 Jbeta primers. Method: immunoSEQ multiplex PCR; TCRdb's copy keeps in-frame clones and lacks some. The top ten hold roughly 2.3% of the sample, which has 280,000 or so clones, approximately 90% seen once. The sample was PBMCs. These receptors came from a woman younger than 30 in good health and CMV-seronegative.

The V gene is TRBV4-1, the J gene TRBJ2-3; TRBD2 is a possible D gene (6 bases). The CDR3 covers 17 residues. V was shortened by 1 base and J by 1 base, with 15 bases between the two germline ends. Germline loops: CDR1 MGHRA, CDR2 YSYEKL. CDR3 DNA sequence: TGCGCCAGCAGCCAAGCTATTTTGCCGGGGGGCACAGATACGCAGTATTTT. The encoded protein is CASSQAILPGGTDTQYF.

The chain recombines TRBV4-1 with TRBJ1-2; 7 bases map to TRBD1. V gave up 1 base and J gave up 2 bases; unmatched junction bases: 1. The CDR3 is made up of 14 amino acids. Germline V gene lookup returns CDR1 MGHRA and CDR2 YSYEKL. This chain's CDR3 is CASSQAQGNYGYTF. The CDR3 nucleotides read TGCGCCAGCAGCCAAGCACAGGGGAACTATGGCTACACCTTC.

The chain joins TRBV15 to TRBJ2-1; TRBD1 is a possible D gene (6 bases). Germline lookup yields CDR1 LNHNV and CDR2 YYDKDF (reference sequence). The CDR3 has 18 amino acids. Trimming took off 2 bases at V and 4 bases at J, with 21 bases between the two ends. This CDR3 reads CATSRSTTGLGPYNEQFF. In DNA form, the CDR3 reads TGTGCCACCAGCAGATCAACCACAGGGTTGGGCCCTTACAATGAGCAGTTCTTC.

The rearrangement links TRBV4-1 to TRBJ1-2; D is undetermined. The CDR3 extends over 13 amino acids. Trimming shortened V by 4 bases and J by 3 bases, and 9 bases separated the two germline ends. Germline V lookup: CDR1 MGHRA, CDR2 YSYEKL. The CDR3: CASSPTDYYGYTF. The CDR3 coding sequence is TGCGCCAGCAGCCCGACCGACTACTATGGCTACACCTTC.

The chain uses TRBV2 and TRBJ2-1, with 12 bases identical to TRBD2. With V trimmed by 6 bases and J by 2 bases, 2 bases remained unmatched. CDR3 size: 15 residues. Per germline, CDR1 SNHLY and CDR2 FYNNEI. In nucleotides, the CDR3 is TGTGCCAGCAGAGCTAGCGGGGGGGCCTACAATGAGCAGTTCTTC. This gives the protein CASRASGGAYNEQFF.

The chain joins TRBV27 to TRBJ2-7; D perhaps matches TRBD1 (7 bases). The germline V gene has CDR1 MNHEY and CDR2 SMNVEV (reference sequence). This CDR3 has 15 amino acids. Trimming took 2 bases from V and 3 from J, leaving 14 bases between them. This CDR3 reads CASSLVQGGYYEQYF. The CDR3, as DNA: TGTGCCAGCAGTTTAGTTCAGGGGGGCTACTACGAGCAGTACTTC.

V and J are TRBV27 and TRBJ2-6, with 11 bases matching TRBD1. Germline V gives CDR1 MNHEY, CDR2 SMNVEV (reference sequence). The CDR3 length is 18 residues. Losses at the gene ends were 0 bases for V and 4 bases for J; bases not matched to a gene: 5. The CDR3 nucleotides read TGTGCCAGCAGTTTATCCTGGACAGGGGGCGTAGGGGCCAACGTCCTGACTTTC. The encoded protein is CASSLSWTGGVGANVLTF.

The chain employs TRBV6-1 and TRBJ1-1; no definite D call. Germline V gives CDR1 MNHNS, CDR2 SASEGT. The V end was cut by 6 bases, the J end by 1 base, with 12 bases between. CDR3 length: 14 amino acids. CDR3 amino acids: CASREPGRNTEAFF. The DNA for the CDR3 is TGTGCCAGCAGAGAACCGGGGAGGAACACTGAAGCTTTCTTT.

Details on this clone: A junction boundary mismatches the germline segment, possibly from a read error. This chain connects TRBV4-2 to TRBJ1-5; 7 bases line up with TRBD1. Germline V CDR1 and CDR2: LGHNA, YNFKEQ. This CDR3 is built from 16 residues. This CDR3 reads CAGSQGIVSTGEPQHF. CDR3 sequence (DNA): TGTGCCGGCAGCCAGGGAATAGTGTCAACAGGGGAGCCCCAGCATTTT.

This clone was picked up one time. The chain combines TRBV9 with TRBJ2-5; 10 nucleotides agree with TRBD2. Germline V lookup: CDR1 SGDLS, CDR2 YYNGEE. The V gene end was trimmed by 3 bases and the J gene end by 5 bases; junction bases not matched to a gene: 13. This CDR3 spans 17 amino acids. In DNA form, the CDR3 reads TGTGCCAGCAGCGGATTAGCCAGCGGGGGGGCCTTTGAGACCCAGTACTTC. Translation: CASSGLASGGAFETQYF.

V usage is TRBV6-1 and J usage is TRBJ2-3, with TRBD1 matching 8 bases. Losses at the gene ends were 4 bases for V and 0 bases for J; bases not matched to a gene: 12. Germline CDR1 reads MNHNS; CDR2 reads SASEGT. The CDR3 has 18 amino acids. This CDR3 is CASSVFYGQGISTDTQYF. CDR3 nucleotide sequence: TGTGCCAGCAGTGTTTTTTACGGACAGGGCATTAGCACAGATACGCAGTATTTT.

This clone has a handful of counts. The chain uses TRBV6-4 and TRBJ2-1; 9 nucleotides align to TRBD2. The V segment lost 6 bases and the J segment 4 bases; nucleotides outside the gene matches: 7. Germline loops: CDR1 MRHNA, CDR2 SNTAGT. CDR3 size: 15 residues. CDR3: CASSLVAGEYNEQFF. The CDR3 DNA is TGTGCCAGCAGCCTCGTAGCGGGGGAGTACAATGAGCAGTTCTTC.

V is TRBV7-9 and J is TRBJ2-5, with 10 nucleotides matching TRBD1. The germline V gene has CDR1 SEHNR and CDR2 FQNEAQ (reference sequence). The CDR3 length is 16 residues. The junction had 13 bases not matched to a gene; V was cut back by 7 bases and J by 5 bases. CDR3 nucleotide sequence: TGTGCCAGCAAAGGCGACCGGGACAGGGGAACGGAGACCCAGTACTTC. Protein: CASKGDRDRGTETQYF.

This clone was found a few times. CDR3 sequence reads: CASSLGTSGVYNEQFF. The DNA for the CDR3 is TGTGCCAGCAGCTTAGGAACTAGCGGGGTATACAATGAGCAGTTCTTC. The genes are TRBV11-3 and TRBJ2-1, with TRBD2 matching over 10 bases. V gave up 1 base and J gave up 4 bases; unmatched junction bases: 4. The CDR3 runs to 16 residues. From germline, CDR1 is SGHNT and CDR2 YENEEA.

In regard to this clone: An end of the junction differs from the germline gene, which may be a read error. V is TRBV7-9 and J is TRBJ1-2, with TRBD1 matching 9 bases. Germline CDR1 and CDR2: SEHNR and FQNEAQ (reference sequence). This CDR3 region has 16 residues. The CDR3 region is CASSVASPGQGTGYTF. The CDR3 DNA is TGTGCCAGCAGCGTAGCCTCGCCAGGACAGGGGACCGGCTACACCTTC.

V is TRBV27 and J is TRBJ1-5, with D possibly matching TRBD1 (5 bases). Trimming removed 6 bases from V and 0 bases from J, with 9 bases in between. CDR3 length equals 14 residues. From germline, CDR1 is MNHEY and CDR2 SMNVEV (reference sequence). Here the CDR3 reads CASSTQGSNQPQHF. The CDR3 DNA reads TGTGCCAGCAGCACCCAGGGTAGCAATCAGCCCCAGCATTTT.

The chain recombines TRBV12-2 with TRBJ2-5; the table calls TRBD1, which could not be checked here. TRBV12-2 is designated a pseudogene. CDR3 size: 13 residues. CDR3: CASRLRPVTGQYF. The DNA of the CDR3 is TGTGCAAGTCGCTTACGGCCAGTAACAGGGCAGTACTTC.

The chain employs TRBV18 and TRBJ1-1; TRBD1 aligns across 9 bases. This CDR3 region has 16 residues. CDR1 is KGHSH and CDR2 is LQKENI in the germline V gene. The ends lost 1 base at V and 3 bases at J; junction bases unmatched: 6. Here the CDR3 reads CASSPRGQGMDTEAFF. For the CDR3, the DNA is TGTGCCAGCTCACCACGGGGACAGGGCATGGACACTGAAGCTTTCTTT.

The CDR3 DNA reads as TGTGCCAGCAGCAACTCCTCCCTTCTACGGGGAATCCCTGAAGCTTTCTTT. Amino acid sequence: CASSNSSLLRGIPEAFF. V usage is TRBV5-8 and J usage is TRBJ1-1; D not resolved. V dropped 4 bases and J dropped 6 bases, with 25 bases sitting between them. Germline-derived CDR1 and CDR2 are SGHTS and YDEGEE. There are 17 residues in the CDR3.

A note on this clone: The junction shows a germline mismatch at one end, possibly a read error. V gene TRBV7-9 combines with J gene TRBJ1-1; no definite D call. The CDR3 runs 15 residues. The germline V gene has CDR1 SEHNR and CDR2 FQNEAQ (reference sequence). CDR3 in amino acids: CSSSSSRRVNAEAFF. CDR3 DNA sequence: TGTTCCAGCAGCAGTTCCCGGCGGGTGAACGCTGAAGCTTTCTTT.

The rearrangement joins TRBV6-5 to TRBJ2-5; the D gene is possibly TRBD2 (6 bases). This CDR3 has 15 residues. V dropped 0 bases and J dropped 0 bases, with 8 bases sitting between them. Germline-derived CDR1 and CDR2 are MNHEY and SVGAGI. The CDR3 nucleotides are TGTGCCAGCAGTTACTCGAGCGGGTACCAAGAGACCCAGTACTTC. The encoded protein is CASSYSSGYQETQYF.

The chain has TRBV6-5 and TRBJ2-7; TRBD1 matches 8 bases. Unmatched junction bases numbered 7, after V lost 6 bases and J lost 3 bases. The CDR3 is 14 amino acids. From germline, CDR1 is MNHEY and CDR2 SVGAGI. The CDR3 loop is CASRTGQGNYEQYF. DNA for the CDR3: TGTGCCAGCAGAACCGGACAGGGAAACTACGAGCAGTACTTC.

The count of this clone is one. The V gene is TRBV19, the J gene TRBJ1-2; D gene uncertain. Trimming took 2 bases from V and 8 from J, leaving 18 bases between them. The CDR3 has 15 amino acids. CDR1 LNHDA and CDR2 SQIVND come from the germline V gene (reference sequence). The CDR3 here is CASSIQAGNPAGYTF. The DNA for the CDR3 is TGTGCCAGTAGTATACAGGCTGGCAACCCGGCCGGCTACACCTTC.

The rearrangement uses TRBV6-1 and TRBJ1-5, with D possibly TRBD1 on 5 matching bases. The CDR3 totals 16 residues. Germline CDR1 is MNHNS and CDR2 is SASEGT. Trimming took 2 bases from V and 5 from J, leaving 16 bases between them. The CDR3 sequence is CASSEKREGAYQPQHF. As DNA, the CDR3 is TGTGCCAGCAGTGAAAAGCGGGAAGGGGCCTATCAGCCCCAGCATTTT.